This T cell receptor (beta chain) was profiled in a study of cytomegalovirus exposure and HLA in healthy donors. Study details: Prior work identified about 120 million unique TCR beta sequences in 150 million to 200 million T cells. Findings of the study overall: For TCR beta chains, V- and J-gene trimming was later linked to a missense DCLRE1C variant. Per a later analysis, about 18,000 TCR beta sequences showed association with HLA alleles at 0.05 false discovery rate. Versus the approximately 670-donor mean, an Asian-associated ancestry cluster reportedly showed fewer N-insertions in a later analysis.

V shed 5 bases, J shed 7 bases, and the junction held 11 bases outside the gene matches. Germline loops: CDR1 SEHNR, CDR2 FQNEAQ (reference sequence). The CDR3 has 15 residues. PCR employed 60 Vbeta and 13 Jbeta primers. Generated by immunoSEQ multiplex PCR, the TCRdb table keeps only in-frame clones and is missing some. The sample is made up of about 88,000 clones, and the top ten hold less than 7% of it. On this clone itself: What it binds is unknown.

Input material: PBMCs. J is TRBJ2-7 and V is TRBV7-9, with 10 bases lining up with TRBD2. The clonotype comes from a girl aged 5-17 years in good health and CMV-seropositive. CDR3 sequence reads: CASSNPGLAWKEQYF. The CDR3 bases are TGTGCCAGCAGCAATCCGGGACTAGCGTGGAAGGAGCAGTACTTC.